These 10 T cell receptor beta chains came from one sample sequenced in a study of shared clonotypes between healthy human individuals. The assay was immunoSEQ multiplex PCR, and TCRdb's table has in-frame clones only and misses some. The table shows over a million clones, with about 96% occurring only once. The sequenced material came from naive CD4+ T cells sorted from blood. As for subset: CD45RA+ positively selected. Receptor source: a man aged 30 to 45 in good health.

The chain employs TRBV11-3 and TRBJ2-3; no reliable D call. CDR1 and CDR2 from the germline V gene are SGHNT and YENEEA. The ends were cut back, 2 bases at V and 6 bases at J, with 6 bases in the middle. This CDR3 region has 12 residues. The CDR3 spells CASSLIDDTQYF. The CDR3 DNA follows: TGTGCCAGCAGCTTAATTGACGATACGCAGTATTTT. The full variable domain, in which reference TRBV11-3 and TRBJ2-3 provide the parts outside the CDR3, is EAGVVQSPRYKIIEKKQPVAFWCNPISGHNTLYWYLQNLGQGPELLIRYENEEAVDDSQLPKDRFSAERLKGVDSTLKIQPAELGDSAVYLCASSLIDDTQYFGPGTRLTVL.

The rearrangement links TRBV4-3 to TRBJ2-1; no clear D gene. Germline-derived CDR1 and CDR2 are LGHNA and YSLEER. The CDR3 sequence is 17 residues long. V was clipped by 2 bases and J by 4 bases, with 18 bases between them. CDR3 protein: CASSQLTLGGQYNEQFF. Here the CDR3 DNA reads TGCGCCAGCAGCCAATTGACCTTGGGCGGTCAGTACAATGAGCAGTTCTTC.

This chain joins TRBV29-1 and TRBJ1-1, with 7 bases lining up with TRBD1. After removal of 6 bases from V and 10 bases from J, the junction contained 11 bases not matched to a gene. Germline CDR1 reads SQVTM; CDR2 reads ANQGSEA. The CDR3 consists of 12 residues. The CDR3 sequence: CSVPLQGGRAFF. As DNA, the CDR3 is TGCAGCGTCCCACTTCAGGGGGGCAGAGCTTTCTTT.

This clone was seen a single time. The rearrangement links TRBV29-1 to TRBJ2-1; 11 bases fit TRBD2. Germline trimming cut 7 bases from V and 4 bases from J; bases unmatched to any gene: 12. The CDR3 spans 16 residues. CDR1 and CDR2 (germline): SQVTM, ANQGSEA. CDR3 sequence reads: CSGRRGTSGMYNEQFF. As DNA, the CDR3 is TGCAGCGGAAGGAGAGGGACTAGCGGTATGTACAATGAGCAGTTCTTC.

The gene calls are TRBV6-1 and TRBJ2-1; D gene uncertain. V was shortened by 2 bases and J by 0 bases, with 8 bases between the two germline ends. This CDR3 is built from 15 residues. Germline lookup yields CDR1 MNHNS and CDR2 SASEGT. The CDR3 reads CASSEYPSSYNEQFF. CDR3 sequence (DNA): TGTGCCAGCAGTGAATACCCGAGCTCCTACAATGAGCAGTTCTTC.

This chain connects TRBV2 to TRBJ2-5; 7 bases agree with TRBD1. This CDR3 region has 15 residues. V gave up 7 bases and J gave up 3 bases; unmatched junction bases: 11. Germline-derived CDR1 and CDR2 are SNHLY and FYNNEI. The CDR3 sequence is CASTSSPTGEETQYF. The CDR3 nucleotides read TGTGCCAGCACGAGTAGTCCTACAGGGGAAGAGACCCAGTACTTC. Full variable domain (rest looked up from reference TRBV2 and TRBJ2-5): EPEVTQTPSHQVTQMGQEVILRCVPISNHLYFYWYRQILGQKVEFLVSFYNNEISEKSEIFDDQFSVERPDGSNFTLKIRSTKLEDSAMYFCASTSSPTGEETQYFGPGTRLLVL.

The J gene is TRBJ2-3, the V gene TRBV7-8; the D gene is possibly TRBD2 (5 bases). CDR1 and CDR2 (germline): SGHVS, FQNEAQ. The CDR3 covers 14 residues. Trimming took off 3 bases at V and 1 base at J, with 8 bases between the two ends. The CDR3: CASSFRGRTDTQYF. The CDR3 DNA reads TGTGCCAGCAGCTTCCGGGGTCGCACAGATACGCAGTATTTT.

CDR3 DNA: TGTGCCAGCAGCGTTCCGACAGGGGGCCGGTACACCGGGGAGCTGTTTTTT. Translation gives CASSVPTGGRYTGELFF. The chain uses TRBV9 and TRBJ2-2; 10 nucleotides line up with TRBD1. The V and J ends lost 2 bases and 3 bases, in that order; junction bases with no gene match: 7. This CDR3 region has 17 residues. Per the germline V gene, CDR1 is SGDLS and CDR2 is YYNGEE.

The rearrangement links TRBV28 to TRBJ1-2; 8 positions agree with TRBD1. Trimming cost V 7 bases and J 2 bases; bases outside gene matches: 6. CDR1 MDHEN and CDR2 SYDVKM come from the germline V gene. This CDR3 contains 14 residues. CDR3 DNA sequence: TGTGCCAGCACCCGGACAGGGACAAACTATGGCTACACCTTC. Translating gives CASTRTGTNYGYTF.

This rearrangement joins TRBV21-1 to TRBJ2-2; the table calls TRBD2, which could not be checked here. TRBV21-1 is a pseudogene locus. This CDR3 comprises 15 residues. The CDR3 is CASSKWEKNTGELFF. As DNA, the CDR3 is TGTGCCAGCAGCAAGTGGGAGAAGAACACCGGGGAGCTGTTTTTT.